A single sample is the source of the 19 T cell receptor beta chains below, sequenced in a study of blood T cells in healthy people across ages. Together with a sample-barcoded 5' primer, a J-beta primer mix was included in a second PCR lasting roughly 6 to 12 cycles. One entry per CDR3 protein, called by TCRdb with MiXCR from the 5' RACE reads. The data show approximately 2,000,000 distinct CDR3 sequences, 35% to 50% seen once. The source material was blood. These receptors were collected from a human donor in good health.

The chain joins TRBV28 to TRBJ1-1; weak D call: TRBD1 (6 bases). CDR3 size: 15 residues. The germline V and J ends were trimmed by 5 bases and 0 bases, with 13 bases remaining between them. Looked up from germline, CDR1 is MDHEN and CDR2 is SYDVKM. CDR3 sequence reads: CASSTTGHMNTEAFF. DNA of the CDR3: TGTGCCAGCAGTACGACGGGACATATGAACACTGAAGCTTTCTTT. The full variable domain, with the rest looked up from reference TRBV28 and TRBJ1-1, is DVKVTQSSRYLVKRTGEKVFLECVQDMDHENMFWYRQDPGLGLRLIYFSYDVKMKEKGDIPEGYSVSREKKERFSLILESASTNQTSMYLCASSTTGHMNTEAFFGQGTRLTVV.

V usage is TRBV6-4 and J usage is TRBJ2-3; D might be TRBD2 (6 bases). The germline V and J ends were trimmed by 1 base and 4 bases, with 15 bases remaining between them. The V gene's germline CDR1 is MRHNA and CDR2 SNTAGT. The CDR3 is 16 amino acids. CDR3 region: CASSDYSGASADTQYF. CDR3 sequence (DNA): TGTGCCAGCAGTGACTACTCCGGAGCTAGCGCAGATACGCAGTATTTT.

The chain joins TRBV7-3 to TRBJ2-1, with 16 bases identical to TRBD2. With V trimmed by 4 bases and J by 8 bases, 5 bases remained unmatched. CDR1 and CDR2 from the germline V gene are SGHTA and FQGTGA. CDR3 length: 16 amino acids. The CDR3 reads CASSWGTSGGADEQFF. The CDR3 DNA is TGTGCCAGCAGCTGGGGGACTAGCGGGGGGGCAGATGAGCAGTTCTTC.

The V gene is TRBV6-2 or TRBV6-3, the J gene TRBJ2-3; the D gene is possibly TRBD1 (5 bases). From germline, CDR1 is MNHEY and CDR2 SVGEGT. The CDR3 is made up of 14 amino acids. The germline V and J ends were trimmed by 2 bases and 5 bases, with 11 bases remaining between them. CDR3 loop: CASSYVGRRDTQYF. CDR3 DNA sequence: TGTGCCAGCAGTTACGTGGGGCGCCGAGATACGCAGTATTTT.

This clonotype was seen a few times. The chain joins TRBV6-5 to TRBJ2-5; a possible D gene is TRBD2 (6 bases). V was trimmed by 5 bases and J by 5 bases, leaving 15 bases between them. The CDR3 length is 14 residues. Per germline, CDR1 MNHEY and CDR2 SVGAGI. In nucleotides, the CDR3 is TGTGCCAGCAGTAGGATAGGGGCGGGGGAGACCCAGTACTTC. Its translation is CASSRIGAGETQYF.

This clonotype was picked up a small number of times. This rearrangement joins TRBV29-1 to TRBJ2-1; 11 bases are shared with TRBD1. The CDR3 runs 16 residues. The V gene end was trimmed by 1 base and the J gene end by 7 bases; junction bases not matched to a gene: 9. Germline CDR1 reads SQVTM; CDR2 reads ANQGSEA. The CDR3 DNA reads as TGCAGCGTTGAAGTTCTGGACAGGGGGCTTGCGAATGAGCAGTTCTTC. Amino acids: CSVEVLDRGLANEQFF.

This clonotype was picked up a small number of times. The chain joins TRBV7-6 to TRBJ2-1; possibly TRBD2 for D (6 bases). The CDR3 covers 17 residues. The germline CDR1 and CDR2 sequences are SGHVS and FNYEAQ. With 0 bases removed from V and 3 bases from J, the gap between germline ends came to 15 bases. CDR3 coding DNA: TGTGCCAGCAGCTTAGCCCCCGGCGGGAAATACTACAATGAGCAGTTCTTC. Its translation: CASSLAPGGKYYNEQFF.

V usage is TRBV24-1 and J usage is TRBJ2-1; 9 bases match TRBD2. This CDR3 contains 16 residues. The trim removed 1 base at V and 4 bases at J, leaving 4 bases unmatched. The germline V gene has CDR1 KGHDR and CDR2 SFDVKD. The CDR3 protein is CATSDFRLAGYNEQFF. The CDR3 nucleotides are TGTGCCACCAGTGATTTTCGTCTAGCGGGGTACAATGAGCAGTTCTTC.

A few counts support this clonotype. V gene TRBV30 combines with J gene TRBJ1-1; D remains ambiguous. Germline V gene sequence: CDR1 GTSNPN, CDR2 SVGIG (reference sequence). This CDR3 is 14 amino acids long. V lost 0 bases to trimming and J lost 4 bases, with 12 bases between them. In DNA form, the CDR3 reads TGTGCCTGGAGTGTTGGACCGGTGAGCACTGAAGCTTTCTTT. Its translation is CAWSVGPVSTEAFF.

This CDR3 is CASSVGQAEETQYF. The CDR3 nucleotides are TGTGCCAGCAGCGTAGGACAGGCCGAAGAGACCCAGTACTTC. The chain combines TRBV7-2 with TRBJ2-5; 7 bases are shared with TRBD1. CDR1 is SGHTA and CDR2 is FQGNSA in the germline V gene. The CDR3 covers 14 residues. Trimming removed 5 bases from V and 3 bases from J; junction bases left unmatched: 6.

This clonotype was detected a few times. V is TRBV29-1 and J is TRBJ2-3; 12 bases align to TRBD2. V was pared by 8 bases and J by 1 base, with 10 bases of the junction left unmatched. The CDR3 has 16 residues. The germline V gene has CDR1 SQVTM and CDR2 ANQGSEA. The chain's CDR3 is CSTSASGGVGTDTQYF. CDR3 sequence (DNA): TGCAGCACTTCGGCTAGCGGGGGGGTAGGCACAGATACGCAGTATTTT.

The rearrangement uses TRBV5-1 and TRBJ2-7; the match to TRBD2 covers 9 bases. With the DNA end fitting TRBJ2-5 better, the J assignment may be wrong. CDR3 length: 17 amino acids. The germline CDR1 and CDR2 sequences are SGHRS and YFSETQ. In DNA form, the CDR3 reads TGCGCCAGCAGCAAAGGGCCAGCGGGGGGAGTTTATGAGACCCAGTACTTC. Protein product: CASSKGPAGGVYETQYF.

The V call is TRBV15, the J call TRBJ2-6; the D is unclear. Trimming cost V 1 base and J 2 bases, with 9 bases left between them. CDR3 length: 16 amino acids. In germline, CDR1 is LNHNV, CDR2 YYDKDF (reference sequence). The CDR3 DNA is TGTGCCACCAGCAGAGGGTTGCGTGCTGGGGCCAACGTCCTGACTTTC. Its protein product is CATSRGLRAGANVLTF.

The chain links TRBV12-3 or TRBV12-4 to TRBJ2-3; a weak D match, TRBD1 (6 bases). V lost 6 bases and J lost 5, with 12 bases in between. The CDR3 is 13 amino acids. CDR3 residues: CASRLTGIDTQYF. CDR3 bases: TGTGCCAGCAGACTTACAGGGATAGATACGCAGTATTTT.

The rearrangement links TRBV20-1 to TRBJ1-1; perhaps TRBD1 as D (5 bases). V lost 0 bases, J lost 3 bases, and 14 bases lay in between. The germline gives CDR1 DFQATT, CDR2 SNEGSKA (reference sequence). The CDR3 has 15 amino acids. For the CDR3, the DNA is TGCAGTGCTAGAGAATGGGGGTTCGGGTACACTGAAGCTTTCTTT. Protein product: CSAREWGFGYTEAFF.

This rearrangement joins TRBV28 to TRBJ2-1; no clear D gene. The CDR3 is 13 residues long. V shed 8 bases and J shed 5 bases, with 13 bases lying between them. Per germline, CDR1 MDHEN and CDR2 SYDVKM. CDR3 bases: TGTGCCAGCGGGGTCGCGCACAACAATGAGCAGTTCTTC. Translation: CASGVAHNNEQFF.

This clonotype has more than one count but fewer than ten. This sequence joins TRBV6-2 or TRBV6-3 and TRBJ1-2, with D hard to call. V was clipped by 2 bases and J by 3 bases, with 10 bases between them. Germline V gene sequence: CDR1 MNHEY, CDR2 SVGEGT. The CDR3 is 14 residues long. Written as DNA, the CDR3 is TGTGCCAGCAGTTACGAGCCATCCTACTATGGCTACACCTTC. Its protein is CASSYEPSYYGYTF.

The V call is TRBV20-1, the J call TRBJ2-3; 10 bases match TRBD2. From germline, CDR1 is DFQATT and CDR2 SNEGSKA (reference sequence). The CDR3 length is 15 residues. V trimming: 2 bases; J trimming: 6 bases; junction bases outside the gene matches: 8. The CDR3 nucleotides are TGCAGTGCTAGACCCACAGCGGGGGGGCGGGATACGCAGTATTTT. It translates to CSARPTAGGRDTQYF.

The chain links TRBV7-2 to TRBJ2-5, with D perhaps matching TRBD1 (5 bases). Trimming pared 5 bases from V and 5 bases from J, leaving 21 bases between. The CDR3 spans 16 residues. The germline V gene has CDR1 SGHTA and CDR2 FQGNSA. The CDR3 bases are TGTGCCAGCAGCCTAGTAGTCGCACTCCCAGGGGAGACCCAGTACTTC. The encoded protein is CASSLVVALPGETQYF.